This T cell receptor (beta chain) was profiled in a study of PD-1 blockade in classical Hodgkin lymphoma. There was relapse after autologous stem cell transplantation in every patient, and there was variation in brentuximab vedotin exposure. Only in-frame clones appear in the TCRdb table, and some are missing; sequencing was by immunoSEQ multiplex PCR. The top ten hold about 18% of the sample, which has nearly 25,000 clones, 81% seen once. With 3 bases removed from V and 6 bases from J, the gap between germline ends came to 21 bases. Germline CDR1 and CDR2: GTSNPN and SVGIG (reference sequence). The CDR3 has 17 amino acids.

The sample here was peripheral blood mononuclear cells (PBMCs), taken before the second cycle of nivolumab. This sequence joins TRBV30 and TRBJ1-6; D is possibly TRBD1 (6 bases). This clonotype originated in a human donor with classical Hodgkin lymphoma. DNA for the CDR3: TGTGCCTGGAGCCCACCATCCTGGGGGGCAATTAATTCACCCCTCCACTTT. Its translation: CAWSPPSWGAINSPLHF.